This T cell receptor beta chain appears in the sequencing data of a study of monozygotic twins with inflammatory bowel disease. Following a re-call of the 5' RACE reads, TCRdb has one entry per CDR3 protein and lacks DNA. Its listing shows approximately 300,000 distinct CDR3 sequences. The sample comprised blood. The TCR sequence derives from a human donor with ulcerative colitis or Crohn's disease, or a healthy co-twin of an affected twin (not recorded which).

This CDR3 reads CATSDPGQGFTDTQYF. V is TRBV24-1 and J is TRBJ2-3; the TCRdb call, TRBD1, lacks DNA for checking. The length of the CDR3 is 16 residues. Germline values: CDR1 KGHDR, CDR2 SFDVKD.